Presented here are 31 T cell receptor beta chains from one specimen sequenced in a study of blood T cell repertoires in COVID-19. Clones were read by immunoSEQ multiplex PCR, and TCRdb kept only the in-frame ones, dropping some. The sample carries nearly 250,000 clones, just under 90% recorded once. The sample comprised PBMCs or T cells enriched from blood (not recorded which). These receptors originate from a man aged 50-59 years who had been exposed to COVID-19.

The chain couples TRBV6-4 to TRBJ2-2, with D hard to call. Germline-derived CDR1 and CDR2 are MRHNA and SNTAGT. The V end lost 4 bases, the J end lost 1 base, and 4 bases lay between the germline ends. The CDR3 loop spans 13 amino acids. The DNA of the CDR3 is TGTGCCAGCAGTGCGGGGAACACCGGGGAGCTGTTTTTT. This sequence encodes CASSAGNTGELFF.

This chain joins TRBV19 and TRBJ2-2, with no clear D. V lost 6 bases and J lost 7, with 15 bases in between. The CDR3 covers 14 residues. Looked up from germline, CDR1 is LNHDA and CDR2 is SQIVND (reference sequence). Here the CDR3 reads CASSPSPGFGELFF. The CDR3 bases are TGTGCCAGTAGCCCCAGCCCAGGCTTCGGGGAGCTGTTTTTT.

This clone was found once. This rearrangement joins TRBV5-1 to TRBJ1-1; the D gene is possibly TRBD1 (6 bases). CDR3 length: 15 amino acids. Trimming removed 1 base from V and 3 bases from J, with 13 bases in between. Germline loops: CDR1 SGHRS, CDR2 YFSETQ. The CDR3 region is CASSLIPGDDTEAFF. As DNA, the CDR3 is TGCGCCAGCAGCTTGATCCCAGGGGACGACACTGAAGCTTTCTTT.

The genes are TRBV5-4 and TRBJ2-1; the match to TRBD2 covers 8 bases. V lost 2 bases and J lost 9; bases outside the gene matches: 16. Germline V gene data show CDR1 as SGHNT and CDR2 as YYREEE (reference sequence). CDR3 length: 17 residues. The CDR3, as DNA: TGTGCCAGCAGCTTAGGGGCCGGGGGGGGCGTTGAGTTTGAGCAGTTCTTC. Its translation: CASSLGAGGGVEFEQFF.

The V call is TRBV5-1, the J call TRBJ1-6, with a tentative D call TRBD1 (6 bases). V was clipped by 2 bases and J by 7 bases, with 16 bases between them. CDR1 is SGHRS and CDR2 is YFSETQ in the germline V gene. The CDR3 runs 16 residues. The CDR3 sequence: CASSFGQLNQNSPLHF. In DNA form, the CDR3 reads TGCGCCAGCAGCTTCGGACAGCTGAACCAAAATTCACCCCTCCACTTT.

The chain carries TRBV18 and TRBJ2-5; tentatively, D is TRBD2 (5 bases). This CDR3 contains 14 residues. Trimming took 0 bases from V and 5 from J, leaving 10 bases between them. Germline V gene lookup returns CDR1 KGHSH and CDR2 LQKENI. The CDR3 DNA follows: TGTGCCAGCTCACCACCGACGAGGGAGGAGACCCAGTACTTC. This translates into CASSPPTREETQYF.

The J gene is TRBJ1-3, the V gene TRBV5-1; possibly TRBD1 for D (6 bases). Germline loops: CDR1 SGHRS, CDR2 YFSETQ. Trimming removed 0 bases at V and 0 bases at J, with 10 bases between. The CDR3 runs to 16 residues. CDR3: CASSLGQGLSGNTIYF. The CDR3 bases are TGCGCCAGCAGCTTGGGGCAGGGGCTCTCTGGAAACACCATATATTTT.

J is TRBJ1-1 and V is TRBV28; TRBD1 agrees at 11 bases. Germline values: CDR1 MDHEN, CDR2 SYDVKM. The ends lost 6 bases at V and 0 bases at J; junction bases unmatched: 12. The CDR3 is 18 amino acids. The CDR3 is CASSQTWTGGGVNTEAFF. The CDR3 coding sequence is TGTGCCAGCAGCCAAACCTGGACAGGGGGCGGCGTGAACACTGAAGCTTTCTTT.

The rearrangement links TRBV6-1 to TRBJ1-1; D remains ambiguous. The germline CDR1 and CDR2 sequences are MNHNS and SASEGT. The CDR3 is 13 amino acids. Trimming cost V 3 bases and J 6 bases, with 11 bases left between them. This chain's CDR3 is CASSESLLAEAFF. CDR3 nucleotides: TGTGCCAGCAGTGAGAGTTTGTTAGCTGAAGCTTTCTTT.

The V call is TRBV7-8, the J call TRBJ2-6; D might be TRBD1 (6 bases). Germline loops: CDR1 SGHVS, CDR2 FQNEAQ. The V end was cut by 1 base, the J end by 1 base, with 11 bases between. The CDR3 totals 17 residues. This CDR3 reads CASSLGGGSSGANVLTF. For the CDR3, the DNA is TGTGCCAGCAGCTTAGGTGGGGGCAGTTCTGGGGCCAACGTCCTGACTTTC.

V and J are TRBV9 and TRBJ1-1, with D tentatively TRBD1 (5 bases). Germline values: CDR1 SGDLS, CDR2 YYNGEE. V was pared by 2 bases and J by 4 bases, with 12 bases between. This CDR3 comprises 14 residues. CDR3 nucleotide sequence: TGTGCCAGCAGCGTGGACGGCCAGGGCACTGAAGCTTTCTTT. Its protein is CASSVDGQGTEAFF.

The chain combines TRBV5-5 with TRBJ2-5; D uncertain. The germline V gene has CDR1 SGHKS and CDR2 YYEKEE (reference sequence). V lost 0 bases and J lost 1, with 13 bases in between. The length of the CDR3 is 16 residues. The CDR3 region is CASSLAPFLSQETQYF. CDR3 nucleotide sequence: TGTGCCAGCAGCTTGGCTCCGTTTTTGAGCCAAGAGACCCAGTACTTC.

This clone has a single count. DNA for the CDR3: TGCGCCAGCAGCCAACCGGGACAGAACTATGGCTACACCTTC. The encoded protein is CASSQPGQNYGYTF. The chain employs TRBV4-1 and TRBJ1-2; 7 nucleotides match TRBD1. Unmatched junction bases numbered 2, after V lost 2 bases and J lost 2 bases. The CDR3 length is 14 residues. Germline V gene sequence: CDR1 MGHRA, CDR2 YSYEKL.

The chain recombines TRBV21-1 with TRBJ1-1; the table's D gene call, TRBD1, was not cross checked with the DNA. TRBV21-1 constitutes a pseudogene. The CDR3 runs to 13 residues. This CDR3 is CASSATGNTEAFF. The CDR3 DNA reads as TGTGCCAGCAGCGCCACAGGGAACACTGAAGCTTTCTTT.

The rearrangement uses TRBV6-6 and TRBJ1-2, with D possibly matching TRBD1 (5 bases). V was shortened by 5 bases and J by 4 bases, with 11 bases between the two germline ends. Per the germline V gene, CDR1 is MNHNY and CDR2 is SVGAGI (reference sequence). The CDR3 length is 13 residues. The CDR3 nucleotides read TGTGCCAGCAGTGCCAGGGTGGGCTATGGCTACACCTTC. Protein: CASSARVGYGYTF.

The CDR3 here is CASSFFGAGAELTGELFF. The CDR3 nucleotides are TGTGCCAGCAGTTTTTTTGGGGCAGGGGCCGAGCTCACCGGGGAGCTGTTTTTT. The chain carries TRBV27 and TRBJ2-2; possibly TRBD1 for D (6 bases). Germline CDR1 and CDR2: MNHEY and SMNVEV (reference sequence). This CDR3 contains 18 residues. The V end was cut by 3 bases, the J end by 4 bases, with 21 bases between.

The chain couples TRBV5-1 to TRBJ1-2; D perhaps matches TRBD1 (6 bases). Germline CDR1 and CDR2: SGHRS and YFSETQ. The CDR3 sequence is 13 residues long. V lost 4 bases and J 4 bases, leaving 11 bases between the germline ends. Written as DNA, the CDR3 is TGCGCCAGCAGCCGGGACAATCCCTATGGCTACACCTTC. Its protein is CASSRDNPYGYTF.

This chain connects TRBV3-1 (or the pseudogene TRBV3-2) to TRBJ2-3; no firm D call. Per the germline V gene, CDR1 is LGHDT and CDR2 is YNNKEL (reference sequence). V was shortened by 1 base and J by 4 bases, with 3 bases between the two germline ends. This CDR3 region has 12 residues. The CDR3 bases are TGTGCCAGCAGCCAAGGGCCAGATACGCAGTATTTT. Amino acid sequence: CASSQGPDTQYF.

The sample holds one count of this clone. The chain uses TRBV6-1 and TRBJ2-2; possibly TRBD1 for D (6 bases). CDR3 size: 17 residues. With 3 bases removed from V and 2 bases from J, the gap between germline ends came to 16 bases. Looked up from germline, CDR1 is MNHNS and CDR2 is SASEGT. In DNA, the CDR3 is TGTGCCAGCAGTGAGGTCAGGGGCGCAACTAACACCGGGGAGCTGTTTTTT. It encodes CASSEVRGATNTGELFF.

This clone has a single count. V and J are TRBV19 and TRBJ2-7, with 7 positions matching TRBD2. The V gene end was trimmed by 6 bases and the J gene end by 5 bases; junction bases not matched to a gene: 7. CDR1 and CDR2 from the germline V gene are LNHDA and SQIVND (reference sequence). The CDR3 is made up of 13 amino acids. CDR3 sequence (DNA): TGTGCCAGTAGCCCTAAGGGAGGGGACGAGCAGTACGTC. This encodes CASSPKGGDEQYV.

CDR3 in DNA: TGTGCCAGCGCGACTAGCGGGGGCTTCTACAATGAGCAGTTCTTC. Translation gives CASATSGGFYNEQFF. The chain couples TRBV11-3 to TRBJ2-1; 12 positions match TRBD2. V lost 8 bases, J lost 3 bases, and 5 bases stayed unmatched. Germline V gene lookup returns CDR1 SGHNT and CDR2 YENEEA. This CDR3 comprises 15 residues.

The CDR3 sequence: CATSDGDRVNGYTF. The CDR3 DNA reads TGTGCCACCAGTGATGGGGACAGGGTGAATGGCTACACCTTC. The rearrangement joins TRBV24-1 to TRBJ1-2; 9 nucleotides match TRBD1. CDR1 and CDR2 from the germline V gene are KGHDR and SFDVKD. Trimming took 3 bases from V and 6 from J; bases not matched to a gene: 4. CDR3 length: 14 amino acids.

The chain joins TRBV10-3 to TRBJ1-6; TRBD1 agrees at 7 bases. The CDR3 is made up of 15 amino acids. Trimming cost V 0 bases and J 8 bases; bases outside gene matches: 4. In germline, CDR1 is ENHRY, CDR2 SYGVKD. The chain's CDR3 is CAISESKGADSPLHF. DNA of the CDR3: TGTGCCATCAGTGAGTCGAAGGGGGCGGATTCACCCCTCCACTTT.

This clone appeared once. V is TRBV7-3 and J is TRBJ2-3; 8 bases line up with TRBD2. The germline gives CDR1 SGHTA, CDR2 FQGTGA. V lost 5 bases to trimming and J lost 2 bases; unmatched junction nucleotides: 3. The CDR3 runs 14 residues. Here the CDR3 DNA reads TGTGCCAGCAGCCAGACTAGCGTCACAGATACGCAGTATTTT. Protein sequence: CASSQTSVTDTQYF.

This rearrangement joins TRBV27 to TRBJ2-5; 16 nucleotides match TRBD2. Germline CDR1 and CDR2: MNHEY and SMNVEV (reference sequence). With V trimmed by 5 bases and J by 5 bases, 11 bases remained unmatched. The CDR3 totals 18 residues. The chain's CDR3 is CASSPLGTSGGAHETQYF. Written as DNA, the CDR3 is TGTGCCAGCAGTCCCCTCGGGACTAGCGGGGGGGCTCACGAGACCCAGTACTTC.

V gene TRBV27 combines with J gene TRBJ1-2, with TRBD1 matching 11 bases. With V trimmed by 2 bases and J by 8 bases, 7 bases remained unmatched. Germline CDR1 is MNHEY and CDR2 is SMNVEV (reference sequence). The CDR3 spans 15 residues. The CDR3 is CASSLGTGGVGGYTF. For the CDR3, the DNA is TGTGCCAGCAGTTTAGGGACAGGGGGTGTTGGAGGCTACACCTTC.

The V call is TRBV29-1, the J call TRBJ2-3; TRBD1 agrees at 7 bases. J was trimmed by 3 bases and V by 6 bases; bases with no gene match: 9. CDR3 length equals 14 residues. Germline loops: CDR1 SQVTM, CDR2 ANQGSEA. Written as DNA, the CDR3 is TGCAGCGTAGCCGACAGGGTCATGACAGATACGCAGTATTTT. As protein: CSVADRVMTDTQYF.

This sequence joins TRBV12-5 and TRBJ1-2; possibly TRBD1 for D (5 bases). The CDR3 runs to 14 residues. V lost 7 bases, J lost 4 bases, and 16 bases lay in between. Germline V gives CDR1 LGHNT, CDR2 FRNRAP. The DNA for the CDR3 is TGTGCTAGTGCCACCGGCGGGGCAGCCTATGGCTACACCTTC. It encodes CASATGGAAYGYTF.

The V gene is TRBV7-3, the J gene TRBJ2-3; D is unclear. The CDR3 length is 13 residues. Per the germline V gene, CDR1 is SGHTA and CDR2 is FQGTGA. V was pared by 5 bases and J by 2 bases, with 8 bases between. The CDR3 coding sequence is TGTGCCAGCAGCAGCACTACCACAGATACGCAGTATTTT. This encodes CASSSTTTDTQYF.

This chain joins TRBV11-3 and TRBJ1-3, with TRBD1 matching over 7 bases. The germline V gene encodes CDR1 SGHNT and CDR2 YENEEA. The CDR3 covers 14 residues. With V trimmed by 5 bases and J by 2 bases, 3 bases remained unmatched. CDR3: CASSRRGPGNTIYF. The CDR3 nucleotides are TGTGCCAGCAGCCGGAGGGGGCCTGGAAACACCATATATTTT.

Details on this clone: Other DNA sequences in the sample encode the same CDR3. J is TRBJ1-1 and V is TRBV28; TRBD1 is a possible D gene (5 bases). The CDR3 covers 12 residues. The germline V and J ends were trimmed by 3 bases and 4 bases, with 6 bases remaining between them. Germline V CDR1 and CDR2: MDHEN, SYDVKM. CDR3 residues: CASSLDITEAFF. CDR3 bases: TGTGCCAGCAGTTTGGACATCACTGAAGCTTTCTTT.